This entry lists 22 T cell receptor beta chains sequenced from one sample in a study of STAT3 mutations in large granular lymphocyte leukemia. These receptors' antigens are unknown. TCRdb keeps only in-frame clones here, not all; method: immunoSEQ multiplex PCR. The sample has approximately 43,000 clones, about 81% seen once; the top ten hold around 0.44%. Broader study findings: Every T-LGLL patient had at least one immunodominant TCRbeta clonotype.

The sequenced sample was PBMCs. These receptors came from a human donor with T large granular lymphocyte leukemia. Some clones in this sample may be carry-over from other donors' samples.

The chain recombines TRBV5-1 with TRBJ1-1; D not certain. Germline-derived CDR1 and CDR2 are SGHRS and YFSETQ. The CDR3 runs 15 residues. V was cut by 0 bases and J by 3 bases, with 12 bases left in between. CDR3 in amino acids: CASSLAGWSDTEAFF. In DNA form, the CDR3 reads TGCGCCAGCAGCTTGGCCGGTTGGAGCGACACTGAAGCTTTCTTT.

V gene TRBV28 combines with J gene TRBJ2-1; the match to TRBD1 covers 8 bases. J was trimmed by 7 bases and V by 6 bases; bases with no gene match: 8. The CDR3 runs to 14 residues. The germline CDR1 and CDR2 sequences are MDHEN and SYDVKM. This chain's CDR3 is CASRNGQGGNEQFF. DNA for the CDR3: TGTGCCAGCAGGAACGGACAGGGTGGTAATGAGCAGTTCTTC.

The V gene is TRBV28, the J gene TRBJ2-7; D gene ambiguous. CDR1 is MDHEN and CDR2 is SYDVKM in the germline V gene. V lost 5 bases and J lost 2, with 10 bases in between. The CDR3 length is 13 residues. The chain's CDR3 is CASSLSDPYEQYF. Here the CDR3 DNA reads TGTGCCAGCAGTCTTTCGGACCCCTACGAGCAGTACTTC.

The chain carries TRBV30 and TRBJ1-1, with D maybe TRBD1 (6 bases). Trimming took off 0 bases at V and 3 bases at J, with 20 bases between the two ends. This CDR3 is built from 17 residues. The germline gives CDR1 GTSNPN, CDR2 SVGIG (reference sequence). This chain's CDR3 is CAWSVDRGGRWDTEAFF. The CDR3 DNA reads TGTGCCTGGAGTGTAGACCGGGGGGGGCGCTGGGACACTGAAGCTTTCTTT.

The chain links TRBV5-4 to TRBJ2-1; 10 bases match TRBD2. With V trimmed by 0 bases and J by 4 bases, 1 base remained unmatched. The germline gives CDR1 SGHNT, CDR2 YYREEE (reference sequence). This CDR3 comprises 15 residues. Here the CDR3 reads CASSLALAGYNEQFF. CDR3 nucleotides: TGTGCCAGCAGCTTGGCACTAGCGGGGTACAATGAGCAGTTCTTC.

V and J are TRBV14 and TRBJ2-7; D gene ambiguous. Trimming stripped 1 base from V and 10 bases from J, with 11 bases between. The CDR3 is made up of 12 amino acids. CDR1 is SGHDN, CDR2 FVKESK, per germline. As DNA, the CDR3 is TGTGCCAGCAGCCAAGTATCCAGAGAACAGTACTTC. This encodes CASSQVSREQYF.

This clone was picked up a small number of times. The CDR3 protein is CASSRRESTANYGYTF. CDR3 DNA sequence: TGTGCCAGCAGCCGGAGGGAGAGCACCGCTAACTATGGCTACACCTTC. The J gene is TRBJ1-2, the V gene TRBV5-4, with D unresolved. V dropped 4 bases and J dropped 0 bases, with 16 bases sitting between them. The CDR3 is 16 residues long. In germline, CDR1 is SGHNT, CDR2 YYREEE (reference sequence).

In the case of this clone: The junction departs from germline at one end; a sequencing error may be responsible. The chain's CDR3 is CASSDPGRRGMEKLFF. CDR3 nucleotide sequence: TGTGCCAGCAGTGACCCGGGCCGGCGCGGAATGGAAAAGCTGTTTTTT. The chain carries TRBV6-1 and TRBJ1-4, with D unresolved. Germline values: CDR1 MNHNS, CDR2 SASEGT. The CDR3 sequence is 16 residues long.

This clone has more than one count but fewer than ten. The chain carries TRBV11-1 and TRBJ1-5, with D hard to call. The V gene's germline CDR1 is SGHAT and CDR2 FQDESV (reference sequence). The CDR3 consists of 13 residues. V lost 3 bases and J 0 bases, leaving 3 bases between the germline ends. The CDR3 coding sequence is TGTGCCAGCAGCTTGTATAGCAATCAGCCCCAGCATTTT. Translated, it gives CASSLYSNQPQHF. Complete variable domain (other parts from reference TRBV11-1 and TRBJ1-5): EAEVAQSPRYKITEKSQAVAFWCDPISGHATLYWYRQILGQGPELLVQFQDESVVDDSQLPKDRFSAERLKGVDSTLKIQPAELGDSAMYLCASSLYSNQPQHFGDGTRLSIL.

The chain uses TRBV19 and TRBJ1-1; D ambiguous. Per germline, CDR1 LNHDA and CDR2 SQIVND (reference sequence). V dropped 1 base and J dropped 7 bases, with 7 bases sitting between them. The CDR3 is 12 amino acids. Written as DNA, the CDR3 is TGTGCCAGTAGTATAGGGGGTGTTGAAGCTTTCTTT. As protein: CASSIGGVEAFF.

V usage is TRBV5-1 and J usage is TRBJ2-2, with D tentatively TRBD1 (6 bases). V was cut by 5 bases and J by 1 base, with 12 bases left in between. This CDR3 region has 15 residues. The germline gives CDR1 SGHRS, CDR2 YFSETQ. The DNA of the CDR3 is TGCGCCAGCAGTGGTCGGGGACAGAACACCGGGGAGCTGTTTTTT. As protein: CASSGRGQNTGELFF.

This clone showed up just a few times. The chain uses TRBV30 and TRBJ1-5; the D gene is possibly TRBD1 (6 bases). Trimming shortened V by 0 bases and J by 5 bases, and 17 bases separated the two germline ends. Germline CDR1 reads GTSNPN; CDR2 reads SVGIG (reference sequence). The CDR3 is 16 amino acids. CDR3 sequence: CAWSVRGPGRHQPQHF. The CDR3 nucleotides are TGTGCCTGGAGTGTCAGGGGCCCCGGGCGTCATCAGCCCCAGCATTTT.

CDR3 sequence reads: CASLGQYQETQYF. The CDR3 bases are TGTGCCAGCTTGGGGCAGTACCAAGAGACCCAGTACTTC. V usage is TRBV18 and J usage is TRBJ2-5; D possibly corresponds to TRBD1 (5 bases). Trimming cost V 7 bases and J 0 bases, with 9 bases left between them. The V gene's germline CDR1 is KGHSH and CDR2 LQKENI. CDR3 length: 13 residues.

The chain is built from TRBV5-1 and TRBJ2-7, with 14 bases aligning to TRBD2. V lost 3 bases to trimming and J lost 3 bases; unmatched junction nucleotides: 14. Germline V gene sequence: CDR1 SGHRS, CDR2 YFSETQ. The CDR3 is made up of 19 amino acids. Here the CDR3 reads CASSSVLGTSGGFLYEQYF. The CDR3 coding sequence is TGCGCCAGCAGCTCAGTTCTCGGGACTAGCGGGGGTTTCCTCTACGAGCAGTACTTC.

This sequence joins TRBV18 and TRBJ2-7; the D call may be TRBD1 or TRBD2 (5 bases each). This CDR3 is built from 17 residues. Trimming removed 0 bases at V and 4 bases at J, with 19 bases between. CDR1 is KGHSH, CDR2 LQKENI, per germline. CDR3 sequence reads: CASSPPFGTSDRYEQYF. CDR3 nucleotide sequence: TGTGCCAGCTCACCACCGTTCGGGACCTCCGACCGTTACGAGCAGTACTTC.

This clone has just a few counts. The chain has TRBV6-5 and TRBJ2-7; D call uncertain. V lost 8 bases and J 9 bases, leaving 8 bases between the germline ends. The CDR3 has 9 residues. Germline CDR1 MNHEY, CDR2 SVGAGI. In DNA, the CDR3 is TGTGCCAGCTACGTCGGGCAGTACGTC. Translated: CASYVGQYV.

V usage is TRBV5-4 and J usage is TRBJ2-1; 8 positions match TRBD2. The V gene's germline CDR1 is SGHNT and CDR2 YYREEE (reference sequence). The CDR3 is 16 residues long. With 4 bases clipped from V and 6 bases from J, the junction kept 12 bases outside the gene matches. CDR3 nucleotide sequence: TGTGCCAGCAGCCCCTTACCCGGGGGGGCCGGCAATGAGCAGTTCTTC. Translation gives CASSPLPGGAGNEQFF.

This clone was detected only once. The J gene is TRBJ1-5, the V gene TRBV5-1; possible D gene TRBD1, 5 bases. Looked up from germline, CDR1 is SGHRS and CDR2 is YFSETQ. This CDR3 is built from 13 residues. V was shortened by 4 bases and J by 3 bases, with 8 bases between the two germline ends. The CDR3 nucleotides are TGCGCCAGCAGCGCAGGGTTCAATCAGCCCCAGCATTTT. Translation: CASSAGFNQPQHF. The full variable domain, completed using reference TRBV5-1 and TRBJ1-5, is KAGVTQTPRYLIKTRGQQVTLSCSPISGHRSVSWYQQTPGQGLQFLFEYFSETQRNKGNFPGRFSGRQFSNSRSEMNVSTLELGDSALYLCASSAGFNQPQHFGDGTRLSIL.

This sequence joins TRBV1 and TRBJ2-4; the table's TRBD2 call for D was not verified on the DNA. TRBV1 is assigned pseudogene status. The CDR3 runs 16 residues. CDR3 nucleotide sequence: TGCACCAGCAGCCACCAGAGAACTAAAGCCAAAAACATTCAGTACTTC. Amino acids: CTSSHQRTKAKNIQYF.

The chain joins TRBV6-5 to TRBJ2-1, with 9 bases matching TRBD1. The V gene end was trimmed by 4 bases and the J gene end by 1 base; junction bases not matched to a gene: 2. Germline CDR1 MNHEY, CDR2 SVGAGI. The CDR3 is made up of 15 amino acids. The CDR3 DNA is TGTGCCAGCAGTTCCGGGACAGGGTCCTACAATGAGCAGTTCTTC. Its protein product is CASSSGTGSYNEQFF.

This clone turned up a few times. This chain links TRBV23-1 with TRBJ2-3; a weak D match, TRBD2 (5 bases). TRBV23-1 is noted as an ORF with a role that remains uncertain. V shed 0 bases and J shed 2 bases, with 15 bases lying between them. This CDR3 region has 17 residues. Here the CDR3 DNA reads TGCGCCAGCAGTCAATCTGGTCGGGGAAAGTACACAGATACGCAGTATTTT. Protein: CASSQSGRGKYTDTQYF.

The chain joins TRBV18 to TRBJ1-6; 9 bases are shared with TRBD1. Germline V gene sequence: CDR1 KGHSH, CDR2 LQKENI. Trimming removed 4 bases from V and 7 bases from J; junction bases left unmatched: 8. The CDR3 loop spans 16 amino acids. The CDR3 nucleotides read TGTGCCAGCTCACGATCTTTAACAGGGGGCAATTCACCCCTCCACTTT. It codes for CASSRSLTGGNSPLHF.